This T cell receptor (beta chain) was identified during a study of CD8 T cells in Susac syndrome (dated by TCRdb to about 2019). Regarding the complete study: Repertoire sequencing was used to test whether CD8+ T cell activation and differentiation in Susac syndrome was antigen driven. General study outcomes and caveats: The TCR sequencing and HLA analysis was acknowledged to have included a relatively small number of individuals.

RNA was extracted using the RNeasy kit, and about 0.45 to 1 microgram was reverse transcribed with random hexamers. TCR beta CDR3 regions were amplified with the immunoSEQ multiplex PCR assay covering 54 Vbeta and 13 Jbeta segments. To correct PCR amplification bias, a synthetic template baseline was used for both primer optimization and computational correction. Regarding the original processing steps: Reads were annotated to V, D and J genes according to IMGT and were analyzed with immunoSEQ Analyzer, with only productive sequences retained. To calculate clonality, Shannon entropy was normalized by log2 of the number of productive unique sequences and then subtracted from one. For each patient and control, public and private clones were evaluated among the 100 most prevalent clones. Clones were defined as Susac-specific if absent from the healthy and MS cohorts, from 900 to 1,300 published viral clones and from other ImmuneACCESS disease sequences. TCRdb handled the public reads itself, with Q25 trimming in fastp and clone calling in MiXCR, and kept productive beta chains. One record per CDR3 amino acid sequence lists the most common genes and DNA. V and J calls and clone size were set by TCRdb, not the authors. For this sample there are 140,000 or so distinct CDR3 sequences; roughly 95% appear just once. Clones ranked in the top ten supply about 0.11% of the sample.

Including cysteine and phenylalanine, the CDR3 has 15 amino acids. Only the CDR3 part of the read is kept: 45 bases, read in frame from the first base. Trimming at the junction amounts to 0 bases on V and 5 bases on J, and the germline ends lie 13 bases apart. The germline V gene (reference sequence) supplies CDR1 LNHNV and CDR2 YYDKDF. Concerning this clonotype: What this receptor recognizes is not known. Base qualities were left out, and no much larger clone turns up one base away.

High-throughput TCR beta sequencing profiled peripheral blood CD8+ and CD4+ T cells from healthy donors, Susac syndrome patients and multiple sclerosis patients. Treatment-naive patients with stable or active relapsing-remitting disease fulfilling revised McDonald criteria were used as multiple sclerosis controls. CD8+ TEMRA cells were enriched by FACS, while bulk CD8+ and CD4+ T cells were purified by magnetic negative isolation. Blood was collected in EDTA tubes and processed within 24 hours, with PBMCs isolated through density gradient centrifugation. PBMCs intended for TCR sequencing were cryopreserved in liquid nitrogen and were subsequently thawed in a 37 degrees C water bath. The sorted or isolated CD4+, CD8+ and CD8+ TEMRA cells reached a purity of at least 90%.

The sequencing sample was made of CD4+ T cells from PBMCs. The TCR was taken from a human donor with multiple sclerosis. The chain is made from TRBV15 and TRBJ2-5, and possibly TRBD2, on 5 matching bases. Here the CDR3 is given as CATSRDPGSLETQYF. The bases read TGTGCCACCAGCAGAGACCCGGGGTCTTTGGAGACCCAGTACTTC. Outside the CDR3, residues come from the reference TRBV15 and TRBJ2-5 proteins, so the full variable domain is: DAMVIQNPRYQVTQFGKPVTLSCSQTLNHNVMYWYQQKSSQAPKLLFHYYDKDFNNEADTPDNFQSRRPNTSFCFLDIRSPGLGDTAMYLCATSRDPGSLETQYFGPGTRLLVL.